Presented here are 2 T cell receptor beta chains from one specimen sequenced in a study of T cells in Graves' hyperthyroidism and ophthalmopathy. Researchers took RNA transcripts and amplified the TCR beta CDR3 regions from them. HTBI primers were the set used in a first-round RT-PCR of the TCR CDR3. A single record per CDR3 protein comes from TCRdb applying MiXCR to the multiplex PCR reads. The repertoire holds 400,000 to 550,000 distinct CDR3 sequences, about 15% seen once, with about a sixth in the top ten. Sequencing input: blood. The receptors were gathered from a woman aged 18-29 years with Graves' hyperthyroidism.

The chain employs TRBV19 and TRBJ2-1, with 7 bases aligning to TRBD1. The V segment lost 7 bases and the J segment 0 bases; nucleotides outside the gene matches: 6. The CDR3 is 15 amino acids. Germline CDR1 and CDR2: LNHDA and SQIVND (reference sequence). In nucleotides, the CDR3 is TGTGCCAGTAAACCGTCAGGGGGCTCCTACAATGAGCAGTTCTTC. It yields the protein CASKPSGGSYNEQFF.

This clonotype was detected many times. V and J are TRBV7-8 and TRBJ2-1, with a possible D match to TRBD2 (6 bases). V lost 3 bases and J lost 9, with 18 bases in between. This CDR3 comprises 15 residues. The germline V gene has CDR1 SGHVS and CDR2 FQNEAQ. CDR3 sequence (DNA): TGTGCCAGCAGCTTGGTCCCTTTGGGAGGTGGTGAGCAGTTCTTC. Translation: CASSLVPLGGGEQFF. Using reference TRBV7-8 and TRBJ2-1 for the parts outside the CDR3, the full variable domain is GAGVSQSPRYKVAKRGQDVALRCDPISGHVSLFWYQQALGQGPEFLTYFQNEAQLDKSGLPSDRFFAERPEGSVSTLKIQRTQQEDSAVYLCASSLVPLGGGEQFFGPGTRLTVL.